The rows below give T cell receptor beta chains drawn from one sample of a study of OX40 agonist ivuxolimab in advanced cancers. Using immunoSEQ multiplex PCR, the repertoire was profiled, and TCRdb retains in-frame clones only, with some absent. The sample gives more than 85,000 clones, around 90% of which show up once; 1.5% to 2% is in the top ten. The starting material was CD4+ or CD8+ T cells sorted from blood, obtained in a trial of the OX40 agonist ivuxolimab. The receptors here all came from an adult with an advanced solid tumor such as melanoma, head and neck, liver or kidney cancer. Both conserved end residues are part of each CDR3. The D gene is left open where the match is weak. The size field is filled for only some rows; it gives once, few, many or a size class.

.	12	.	TRBJ2-5	TRBV10-3	TGTGCCATCAGTGAGGGGAAAGAGACCCAGTACTTC	CAISEGKETQYF
.	14	.	TRBJ2-7	TRBV2	TGTGCCAGCAGGAACAGTGGTGGGGCGGGTGAGCAGTACTTC	CASRNSGGAGEQYF
.	15	.	TRBJ2-1	TRBV5-6	TGTGCCAGCAGCTTGTATACTAGGCTGAACAATGAGCAGTTCTTC	CASSLYTRLNNEQFF
TRBD1	14	.	TRBJ2-2	TRBV6-1	TGTGCCAGCAGTGAAGTCAGGGGGTACGGGGAGCTGTTTTTT	CASSEVRGYGELFF
.	15	.	TRBJ2-7	TRBV19	TGTGCCAGTAGTCCAACGGACAGAAAACTACACGAGCAGTACTTC	CASSPTDRKLHEQYF
TRBD2	14	.	TRBJ2-1	TRBV2	TGTGCCAGCAGTCCGGGACTAGCGAACAATGAGCAGTTCTTC	CASSPGLANNEQFF
TRBD2	15	.	TRBJ2-1	TRBV30	TGTGCCTGGAGTGTCGGACTAGCGGGAGAGAATGAGCAGTTCTTC	CAWSVGLAGENEQFF
.	13	.	TRBJ1-1	TRBV11-1	TGTGCCAGCAGCTTAGGTTTTTCAAGTCAAGCTTTCTTT	CASSLGFSSQAFF
TRBD1	13	.	TRBJ2-2	TRBV18	TGTGCCAGCTCGAGGGGACAGGACGGGGAGCTGTTTTTT	CASSRGQDGELFF
.	13	.	TRBJ1-2	TRBV28	TGTGCCAGCAGTTTCAAAGCTAACTATGGCTACACCTTC	CASSFKANYGYTF
.	11	once	TRBJ2-7	TRBV7-2	TGTGCCAGCAGCCACAGCAGCGAGCAGTACTTC	CASSHSSEQYF
TRBD1	13	.	TRBJ2-7	TRBV5-1	TGCGCCAGCAGCCTGGACAGGGGCTACGAGCAGTACTTC	CASSLDRGYEQYF
.	13	.	TRBJ1-2	TRBV7-2	TGTGCCAGCAGCTTGGAGGGTTACTATGGCTACACCTTC	CASSLEGYYGYTF
TRBD2	18	.	TRBJ2-2	TRBV28	TGTGCCAGCAGTCCAGTGGCCGGGACTAGCGGGAACACCGGGGAGCTGTTTTTT	CASSPVAGTSGNTGELFF
.	14	.	TRBJ1-1	TRBV7-8	TGTGCCAGCAGCTTTGCGGAGATGAACACTGAAGCTTTCTTT	CASSFAEMNTEAFF
.	11	.	TRBJ2-7	TRBV20-1	TGCAGTGCCGCCTGGTCGATGAAGCAGTACTTC	CSAAWSMKQYF
.	15	once	TRBJ2-7	TRBV28	TGTGCCAGCAGACGCTCCCTCGGCAGAACCTACGAGCAGTACTTC	CASRRSLGRTYEQYF
.	15	.	TRBJ2-7	TRBV5-1	TGCGCCAGCAGCTTGAAGGCTAGCGACGGCTACGAGCAGTACTTC	CASSLKASDGYEQYF